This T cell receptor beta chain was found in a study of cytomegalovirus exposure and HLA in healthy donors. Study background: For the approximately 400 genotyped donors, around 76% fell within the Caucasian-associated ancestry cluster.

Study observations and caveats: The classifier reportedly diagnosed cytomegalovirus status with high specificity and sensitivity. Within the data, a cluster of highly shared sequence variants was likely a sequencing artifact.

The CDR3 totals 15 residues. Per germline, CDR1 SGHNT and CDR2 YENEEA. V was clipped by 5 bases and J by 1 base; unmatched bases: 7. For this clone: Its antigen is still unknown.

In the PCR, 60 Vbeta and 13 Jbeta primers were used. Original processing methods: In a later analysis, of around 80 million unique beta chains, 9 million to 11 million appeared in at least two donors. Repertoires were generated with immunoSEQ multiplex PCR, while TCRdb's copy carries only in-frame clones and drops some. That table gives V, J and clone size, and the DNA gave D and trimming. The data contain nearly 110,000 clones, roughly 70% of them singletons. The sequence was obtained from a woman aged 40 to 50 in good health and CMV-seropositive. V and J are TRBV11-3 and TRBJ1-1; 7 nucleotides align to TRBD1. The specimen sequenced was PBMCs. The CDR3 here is CASSGRTGPNTEAFF. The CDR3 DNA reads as TGTGCCAGCAGCGGTCGGACAGGACCGAACACTGAAGCTTTCTTT.